This T cell receptor (beta chain) stems from a study of human T cells and chemical hapten exposure. Study-level background: Yields of TCR per sample differed, chiefly owing to small differences in pooled library volume.

The study's library attached unique molecular identifiers to single cDNA molecules. MiXCR, run by TCRdb on the RACE reads, gives a single entry per CDR3 protein. The table records over 95,000 distinct CDR3 sequences, approximately 13% of them present only once. The time point was: patch test 1, 2 weeks after DPC sensitization. The treatment was: therapeutic diphenylcyclopropenone sensitization with weekly scalp DPC. Donation of samples came from alopecia patients who were 18 to 70 years old and suitable for DPC. Unfractionated whole blood was the source of the extracted total RNA. In its sample, this clonotype was seen many times. CDR1 and CDR2 from the germline V gene are SQVTM and ANQGSEA. Trimming removed 7 bases from V and 0 bases from J, with 10 bases in between. CDR3 length equals 13 residues.

This clonotype was sampled from a woman aged 40 to 49 with alopecia areata. Some clones in this sample may be carry-over from other donors' samples. The sequencing here drew on whole blood, taken in connection with sensitization to the hapten diphenylcyclopropenone (DPC). V usage is TRBV29-1 and J usage is TRBJ1-3; D gene uncertain. The CDR3: CSGTTVSGNTIYF. DNA for the CDR3: TGCAGCGGAACGACGGTCTCTGGAAACACCATATATTTT.